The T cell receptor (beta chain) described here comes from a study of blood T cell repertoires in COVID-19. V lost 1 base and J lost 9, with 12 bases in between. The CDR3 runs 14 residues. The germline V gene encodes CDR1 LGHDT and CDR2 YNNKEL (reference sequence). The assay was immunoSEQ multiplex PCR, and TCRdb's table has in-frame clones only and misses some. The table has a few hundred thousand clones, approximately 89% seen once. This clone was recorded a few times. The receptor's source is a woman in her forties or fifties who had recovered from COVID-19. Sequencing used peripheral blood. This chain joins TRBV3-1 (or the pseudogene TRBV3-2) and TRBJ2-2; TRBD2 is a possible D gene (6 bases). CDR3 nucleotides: TGTGCCAGCAGCCAAGCTCTAGCGTCAAGGGAGCTGTTTTTT. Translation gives CASSQALASRELFF.